These 3 T cell receptor beta chains share one sample of origin, sequenced in a study of regulatory T cells in long-lasting Graves disease. CDR3-region Arm-PCR and iRepertoire HTBI primers produced the TCR beta libraries. TCRdb called the multiplex PCR reads again in MiXCR, with one record for every CDR3 protein. The sample has about 380,000 distinct CDR3 sequences, 15% to 18% seen once. As for time point: newly diagnosed GD, antithyroid drugs for less than 3 months. Making the TCR library involved RNA that had been extracted from PBMCs. The sequencing used peripheral blood mononuclear cells (PBMCs), collected at new diagnosis, from a patient treated with antithyroid drugs. The source is a female donor with Graves disease.

This clonotype occurred a few times. The chain employs TRBV2 and TRBJ1-4, with TRBD1 as a possible D gene (5 bases). V was clipped by 8 bases and J by 8 bases, with 21 bases between them. CDR1 and CDR2 from the germline V gene are SNHLY and FYNNEI. The CDR3 spans 15 residues. The CDR3 DNA reads TGTGCCAGCCAGGGTGGGATCTCACCCGGGGAAAAACTGTTTTTT. Encoded protein: CASQGGISPGEKLFF.

This clonotype has at least ten counts. The rearrangement joins TRBV4-3 to TRBJ2-2; weak D call: TRBD2 (6 bases). The CDR3 consists of 17 residues. Germline V gene data show CDR1 as LGHNA and CDR2 as YSLEER. V shed 4 bases and J shed 3 bases, with 18 bases lying between them. The CDR3 DNA follows: TGCGCCAGCAGCCCCGCATCCGGGAGACCCGACACCGGGGAGCTGTTTTTT. Its protein is CASSPASGRPDTGELFF.

This clonotype was seen repeatedly, ten times or more. V and J are TRBV7-9 and TRBJ2-4, with D uncertain. Germline V gives CDR1 SEHNR, CDR2 FQNEAQ (reference sequence). The V gene lost 3 bases and the J gene lost 8 bases, with 17 bases spanning the gap. The length of the CDR3 is 15 residues. CDR3 protein: CASSFLWLPSDIQYF. DNA for the CDR3: TGTGCCAGCAGCTTCTTGTGGCTGCCTTCGGACATTCAGTACTTC.